These T cell receptor beta chains were read from a single sample in a study of response to subunit inactivated influenza vaccine. Using its own MiXCR run on the RT-PCR reads, TCRdb lists one record per CDR3 protein. The table records around 490,000 distinct CDR3 sequences, 7.5% to 8.5% of them present only once. The material was PBMCs from blood, obtained around 25 months after vaccination. These receptors came from a man aged 45-69 years who received an inactivated influenza vaccine. The CDR3 runs from the conserved cysteine through the conserved F or W. D genes are given only for firm matches. Where a row states a size, it is once, few, many or the class of an expanded clone; other rows omit it.

j_gene,d_gene,v_gene,abundance,CDR3nt,CDR3aa
TRBJ2-7,TRBD2,TRBV20-1,few,TGCAGTGCAGGGATAGCGGGGTCCTCGTCCTACGAGCAGTACTTC,CSAGIAGSSSYEQYF
TRBJ1-1,.,TRBV30,few,TGTGCCTGGAGTCGTGCAGGCCGGGGAACTGAAGCTTTCTTT,CAWSRAGRGTEAFF
TRBJ1-5,TRBD1,TRBV6-2/TRBV6-3,few,TGTGCCAGCAGTTACTGGACAGGGGATCAGCCCCAGCATTTT,CASSYWTGDQPQHF
TRBJ1-1,TRBD1,TRBV29-1,.,TGCAGCGTTGACTCGACAGGGAGCACTGAAGCTTTCTTT,CSVDSTGSTEAFF
TRBJ1-2,.,TRBV20-1,.,TGCAGTGCTAGGATGGCAGGGGATAACTATGGCTACACCTTC,CSARMAGDNYGYTF
TRBJ2-1,.,TRBV10-3,few,TGTGCCATCAGTGAGGGAGGACAGACCAACAATGAGCAGTTCTTC,CAISEGGQTNNEQFF
TRBJ2-1,.,TRBV6-2/TRBV6-3,few,TGTGCCAGCAGTTACGACGGGAACAGGAATGAGCAGTTCTTC,CASSYDGNRNEQFF
TRBJ2-7,.,TRBV27,.,TGTGCCAGCAGTCCTAAAAACAGGTATCCCTACGAGCAGTACTTC,CASSPKNRYPYEQYF
TRBJ2-3,TRBD1,TRBV5-1,many,TGCGCCAGCAGCCAGGACAGGACGACTCCTAGCACAGATACGCAGTATTTT,CASSQDRTTPSTDTQYF
TRBJ1-1,.,TRBV5-6,.,TGTGCCAGCAGCTTAGGACCCTCCACGATGGACACTGAAGCTTTCTTT,CASSLGPSTMDTEAFF
TRBJ1-4,.,TRBV7-9,few,TGTGCCAGCAGCGCCTGGGACGGAACTAATGAAAAACTGTTTTTT,CASSAWDGTNEKLFF
TRBJ1-2,.,TRBV6-2/TRBV6-3,few,TGTGCCAGCCGGGACCGCCTTGATGAGGGCTACACCTTC,CASRDRLDEGYTF
TRBJ2-3,.,TRBV10-3,many,TGTGCCATCAGGACTCCACAGGAGGCGTCTATCAGCACAGATACGCAGTATTTT,CAIRTPQEASISTDTQYF
TRBJ1-5,.,TRBV7-2,few,TGTGCCAGCAGCTTAAGGGGACAAGACAATCAGCCCCAGCATTTT,CASSLRGQDNQPQHF
TRBJ2-3,.,TRBV4-2,many,TGTGCCAGCAGCCACGAGCAGCTGGCGGGGGCCCCAGATACGCAGTATTTT,CASSHEQLAGAPDTQYF
TRBJ2-6,.,TRBV12-3/TRBV12-4,few,TGTGCCAGCAGGCCCATACAATCTGGGGCCAACGTCCTGACTTTC,CASRPIQSGANVLTF
TRBJ1-1,.,TRBV4-2,few,TGTGCCAGCAGCCAAGCTTCCGGACAAGCTTTCTTT,CASSQASGQAFF
TRBJ2-1,TRBD2,TRBV4-1,few,TGCGCCAGCAGCAGGACTAGCGGGGGGGAAAGCTCCTACAATGAGCAGTTCTTC,CASSRTSGGESSYNEQFF
TRBJ1-3,.,TRBV6-5,many,TGTGCCAGCAGTTACTCGCCACTCAGCTCTGGAAACACCATATATTTT,CASSYSPLSSGNTIYF
TRBJ2-7,.,TRBV20-1,.,TGCAGTGCTCGCGGACCCTACGAGCAGTACTTC,CSARGPYEQYF
TRBJ1-2,.,TRBV5-6,many,TGTGCCAGCAGCTTGCCCCGCGCCTACTATGGCTACACCTTC,CASSLPRAYYGYTF
TRBJ2-1,TRBD2,TRBV6-2/TRBV6-3,few,TGTGCCGGCAGTTACGGGACTAGCGCGCACAATGAGCAGTTCTTC,CAGSYGTSAHNEQFF